This is a list of T cell receptor beta chains from one sample in a study of shared clonotypes between healthy human individuals. Method: immunoSEQ multiplex PCR; TCRdb's copy keeps in-frame clones and lacks some. The repertoire holds about 1,500,000 clones, with roughly 96% as singletons. The sequenced sample consisted of naive CD4+ T cells sorted from blood. The receptors come from a man aged 25 to 45 in good health. Both conserved end residues are part of each CDR3. Each record gives: D gene, clone size, V gene, J gene, CDR3 protein, CDR3 DNA. The D gene is left open where the match is weak. Clone sizes are given selectively: once, few, many, or a class where the clone is expanded.

TRBD1,.,TRBV18,TRBJ2-5,CASSPEGARGETQYF,TGTGCCAGCTCACCCGAGGGGGCAAGGGGAGAGACCCAGTACTTC
TRBD1,.,TRBV7-8,TRBJ2-1,CASSEQGTGSNEQFF,TGTGCCAGCAGCGAACAAGGGACAGGGTCCAATGAGCAGTTCTTC
TRBD2,.,TRBV19,TRBJ2-3,CASSIGAGTADTQYF,TGTGCCAGTAGTATAGGAGCGGGGACCGCAGATACGCAGTATTTT
TRBD1,.,TRBV28,TRBJ1-2,CASSLRTGVGYTF,TGTGCCAGCAGTTTAAGGACAGGGGTTGGCTACACCTTC
TRBD1,.,TRBV28,TRBJ2-1,CASSFGDRVLYNEQFF,TGTGCCAGCAGTTTTGGGGACAGGGTACTGTACAATGAGCAGTTCTTC
.,.,TRBV7-9,TRBJ2-7,CASSKRNTPYEQYF,TGTGCCAGCAGCAAACGGAACACACCCTACGAGCAGTACTTC
TRBD2,.,TRBV10-1,TRBJ2-7,CASSESRAGVDEQYF,TGCGCCAGCAGTGAGTCGAGAGCGGGAGTTGACGAGCAGTACTTC
.,.,TRBV6-1,TRBJ2-5,CASSYQGTQYF,TGTGCCAGCAGTTACCAAGGGACCCAGTACTTC
TRBD1,.,TRBV10-3,TRBJ1-3,CAIGRDSGNTIYF,TGTGCCATCGGTCGGGACAGTGGAAACACCATATATTTT
TRBD1,.,TRBV19,TRBJ1-2,CASSPDRGFGYTF,TGTGCCAGTAGTCCGGACAGGGGCTTCGGCTACACCTTC
.,once,TRBV30,TRBJ2-7,CACSPLYEQYF,TGTGCCTGCAGTCCGCTTTACGAGCAGTACTTC
TRBD1,.,TRBV9,TRBJ1-2,CASSVDARGRGGYTF,TGTGCCAGCAGCGTAGATGCCAGGGGGCGAGGAGGCTACACCTTC
.,.,TRBV15,TRBJ2-2,CATSRVYPAVGGGELFF,TGTGCCACCAGCAGAGTCTATCCAGCGGTGGGAGGCGGGGAGCTGTTTTTT
.,.,TRBV4-1,TRBJ1-4,CASSRPDSLNEKLFF,TGCGCCAGCAGTCGACCAGACAGTCTTAATGAAAAACTGTTTTTT
.,.,TRBV27,TRBJ2-5,CASKSVGGLQETQYF,TGTGCCAGCAAATCGGTCGGGGGGCTCCAAGAGACCCAGTACTTC
.,once,TRBV7-2,TRBJ2-1,CASSSHGLVEQFF,TGTGCCAGCAGCTCTCATGGACTCGTCGAGCAGTTCTTC
TRBD2,.,TRBV28,TRBJ2-2,CASSTPAGATGELFF,TGTGCCAGCAGCACCCCAGCGGGAGCCACCGGGGAGCTGTTTTTT
.,once,TRBV7-9,TRBJ1-1,CASSLAGQLEGAFF,TGTGCCAGCAGCTTAGCCGGCCAGCTCGAGGGAGCTTTCTTT
.,.,TRBV9,TRBJ2-5,CASSVGPGFALGVETQYF,TGTGCCAGCAGCGTAGGTCCGGGTTTCGCGTTGGGGGTCGAGACCCAGTACTTC
.,.,TRBV11-3,TRBJ2-1,CASSKDVDEQFF,TGTGCCAGCAGCAAGGATGTCGATGAGCAGTTCTTC
TRBD2,.,TRBV28,TRBJ2-3,CASSPREAQYF,TGTGCCAGCAGTCCGCGGGAGGCGCAGTATTTT
.,once,TRBV28,TRBJ2-7,CASRPLFPGDYEQYF,TGTGCCAGCAGACCCCTATTCCCGGGGGACTACGAGCAGTACTTC
.,.,TRBV19,TRBJ2-3,CASSITTDTQYF,TGTGCCAGTAGTATTACCACAGATACGCAGTATTTT
TRBD2,.,TRBV29-1,TRBJ2-3,CSVQTSGSVTDTQYF,TGCAGCGTGCAAACTAGCGGGAGTGTTACAGATACGCAGTATTTT
.,.,TRBV7-8,TRBJ2-7,CASSPVAPYEQYF,TGTGCCAGCAGCCCAGTGGCGCCCTACGAGCAGTACTTC
TRBD2,.,TRBV18,TRBJ2-2,CASSPFPGLLSGELFF,TGTGCCAGCTCACCATTTCCGGGACTACTTAGCGGGGAGCTGTTTTTT
TRBD1,once,TRBV7-9,TRBJ2-1,CASSEKGTGADNEQFF,TGTGCCAGCAGCGAAAAGGGGACAGGAGCCGACAATGAGCAGTTCTTC
TRBD2,.,TRBV9,TRBJ2-7,CASSVGAGGRYEQYF,TGTGCCAGCAGCGTAGGGGCGGGAGGGCGATACGAGCAGTACTTC
TRBD1,.,TRBV28,TRBJ2-7,CASSFSIREPGQGGYEQYF,TGTGCCAGCAGTTTCTCAATTAGGGAACCGGGACAGGGGGGGTACGAGCAGTACTTC
.,.,TRBV7-9,TRBJ2-7,CASSAFRQGSYEQYF,TGTGCCAGCAGCGCCTTTAGGCAGGGGTCCTACGAGCAGTACTTC
TRBD2,.,TRBV7-9,TRBJ2-2,CASSLYRLGTSGDTGELFF,TGTGCCAGCAGCTTATACAGACTAGGGACTAGCGGGGACACCGGGGAGCTGTTTTTT
.,.,TRBV27,TRBJ2-1,CASSKRLGSSYNEQFF,TGTGCCAGCAGTAAACGTTTAGGGAGCTCCTACAATGAGCAGTTCTTC
TRBD1,.,TRBV28,TRBJ1-2,CASRSGQDTYGYTF,TGTGCCAGCAGATCCGGACAGGACACCTATGGCTACACCTTC
.,.,TRBV5-5,TRBJ2-1,CASSLIGGNEQFF,TGTGCCAGCAGCTTGATAGGTGGGAATGAGCAGTTCTTC
.,.,TRBV28,TRBJ2-7,CASSSSVYEQYF,TGTGCCAGCAGTTCTAGCGTCTACGAGCAGTACTTC
.,.,TRBV19,TRBJ1-5,CASSPRVGYQPQHF,TGTGCCAGTAGTCCCCGGGTGGGGTATCAGCCCCAGCATTTT
TRBD2,.,TRBV9,TRBJ2-2,CASTYGLDPTGELFF,TGTGCCAGCACCTATGGACTAGACCCCACCGGGGAGCTGTTTTTT
TRBD2,.,TRBV7-9,TRBJ2-7,CASSRTSGSTYEQYF,TGTGCCAGCAGCCGTACTAGCGGGAGCACCTACGAGCAGTACTTC
.,.,TRBV19,TRBJ1-5,CASNSDQTQHF,TGTGCCAGTAATTCTGACCAGACCCAGCATTTT
.,.,TRBV13,TRBJ1-5,CASSLGQINQPQHF,TGTGCCAGCAGCTTAGGGCAAATCAATCAGCCCCAGCATTTT
TRBD1,.,TRBV28,TRBJ2-7,CASVNLDRGQYEQYF,TGTGCCAGCGTAAATTTGGACAGGGGGCAATACGAGCAGTACTTC
.,.,TRBV4-3,TRBJ2-4,CASSQGYRAGETFQYF,TGCGCCAGCAGCCAAGGTTACAGGGCAGGGGAGACCTTTCAGTACTTC
TRBD2,.,TRBV27,TRBJ2-7,CASSLMGLAEEQYF,TGTGCCAGCAGCCTAATGGGGCTAGCGGAGGAGCAGTACTTC
.,.,TRBV7-3,TRBJ2-2,CASSPGQNTGELFF,TGTGCCAGCAGCCCGGGACAAAACACCGGGGAGCTGTTTTTT
.,.,TRBV11-2,TRBJ2-5,CASRRPGRPTWETQYF,TGTGCCAGCAGACGTCCGGGACGCCCCACCTGGGAGACCCAGTACTTC
.,.,TRBV5-6,TRBJ2-1,CASSFGGPISYNEQFF,TGTGCCAGCAGCTTCGGAGGACCCATCTCCTACAATGAGCAGTTCTTC
.,.,TRBV25-1,TRBJ2-1,CATMGSSYNEQFF,TGTGCCACCATGGGTAGCTCCTACAATGAGCAGTTCTTC
.,.,TRBV11-2,TRBJ2-7,CASRKGGRNYEQYF,TGTGCCAGCAGAAAGGGTGGGAGGAATTACGAGCAGTACTTC
.,.,TRBV5-1,TRBJ2-5,CASSLAQIQETQYF,TGCGCCAGCAGCTTGGCCCAGATCCAAGAGACCCAGTACTTC
TRBD2,.,TRBV11-2,TRBJ2-1,CASSVVTLTSSEQFF,TGTGCCAGCAGCGTAGTCACGCTGACTAGCAGTGAGCAGTTCTTC
.,.,TRBV4-3,TRBJ2-1,CASSQAGAGHGMAEQFF,TGCGCCAGCAGCCAAGCGGGAGCGGGACATGGGATGGCTGAGCAGTTCTTC
.,.,TRBV7-9,TRBJ1-5,CASSDGSNQPQHF,TGTGCCAGCAGCGACGGGAGCAATCAGCCCCAGCATTTT
.,.,TRBV9,TRBJ2-7,CASSLGGRNAEQYF,TGTGCCAGCAGCCTTGGGGGCAGGAACGCCGAGCAGTACTTC
TRBD2,.,TRBV5-1,TRBJ2-2,CASSFQGLAGGPGELFF,TGCGCCAGCAGCTTCCAGGGACTAGCGGGAGGTCCCGGGGAGCTGTTTTTT
.,.,TRBV28,TRBJ1-5,CASSFGVKPQHF,TGTGCCAGCAGTTTTGGAGTTAAGCCCCAGCATTTT
.,.,TRBV21-1,TRBJ2-7,CASSVRPGTSGSYEQYF,TGTGCCAGCAGCGTACGACCCGGGACTAGCGGGAGCTACGAGCAGTACTTC
TRBD1,.,TRBV6-5,TRBJ2-7,CASSSLTGGRYEQYF,TGTGCCAGCAGTTCTCTCACAGGGGGACGTTACGAGCAGTACTTC
.,.,TRBV6-1,TRBJ1-2,CASRVSLEIGYTF,TGTGCCAGCAGGGTCAGCCTGGAAATTGGCTACACCTTC